This entry lists 23 T cell receptor beta chains sequenced from one sample in a study of spatial heterogeneity in lung cancer. Study-wide results and limits: Tumor mutation count correlated with how many alpha and beta TCRs expanded intratumorally.

TCRdb reprocessed the 5' RACE reads with MiXCR, giving one entry per CDR3 protein. Of about 100,000 distinct CDR3 sequences listed, about 4.6% are singletons. These receptors have no identified antigens. Stated time point: sample taken at primary tumor resection. The sequences come from lung tumor tissue, collected at surgery. The receptors were gathered from a male donor with early-stage non-small cell lung cancer.

This clonotype was seen only a few times. The chain carries TRBV6-5 and TRBJ2-1, with D unclear. Trimming removed 5 bases at V and 8 bases at J, with 10 bases between. Germline CDR1 MNHEY, CDR2 SVGAGI. This CDR3 has 12 amino acids. CDR3 in DNA: TGTGCCAGCAGTGGAACAAGGCATGAGCAGTTCTTC. As protein: CASSGTRHEQFF.

At least ten counts were recorded for this clonotype. The CDR3 region is CSARLRNTGELFF. The CDR3 coding sequence is TGCAGTGCCAGACTGCGGAACACCGGGGAGCTGTTTTTT. The chain employs TRBV20-1 and TRBJ2-2; D gene ambiguous. V gave up 6 bases and J gave up 1 base, with 9 bases separating them. The V gene's germline CDR1 is DFQATT and CDR2 SNEGSKA (reference sequence). The CDR3 totals 13 residues.

This clonotype was observed at least ten times. This chain joins TRBV9 and TRBJ1-4, with 8 bases fitting TRBD1. CDR3 length: 13 residues. V dropped 5 bases and J dropped 7; count of bases not matched to a gene: 4. Germline V gene lookup returns CDR1 SGDLS and CDR2 YYNGEE. CDR3 sequence reads: CASSQGAGEKLFF. CDR3 in DNA: TGTGCCAGCAGTCAGGGGGCTGGTGAAAAACTGTTTTTT. Supplemented by reference TRBV9 and TRBJ1-4, the full variable domain reads DSGVTQTPKHLITATGQRVTLRCSPRSGDLSVYWYQQSLDQGLQFLIQYYNGEERAKGNILERFSAQQFPDLHSELNLSSLELGDSALYFCASSQGAGEKLFFGSGTQLSVL.

This clonotype was counted at least ten times. The J gene is TRBJ1-2, the V gene TRBV6-6, with no clear D. CDR3 size: 18 residues. Trimming left V 5 bases short and J 3 bases short, with 25 bases between. CDR1 MNHNY and CDR2 SVGAGI come from the germline V gene (reference sequence). The CDR3 reads CASSETNGGSLKDYGYTF. The CDR3 DNA follows: TGTGCCAGCAGTGAAACTAACGGTGGCAGCCTCAAGGACTATGGCTACACCTTC.

This clonotype showed up just a few times. The chain combines TRBV20-1 with TRBJ2-1; TRBD2 might be the D (6 bases). Germline-derived CDR1 and CDR2 are DFQATT and SNEGSKA (reference sequence). V lost 3 bases, J lost 0 bases, and 9 bases lay in between. The CDR3 has 14 amino acids. DNA for the CDR3: TGCAGTGCTAGCGGCGGGATCTCCTACAATGAGCAGTTCTTC. It translates to CSASGGISYNEQFF.

Many counts were recorded for this clonotype. The chain joins TRBV4-2 to TRBJ2-7; a possible D gene is TRBD1 (6 bases). Trimming removed 0 bases at V and 2 bases at J, with 11 bases between. Germline-derived CDR1 and CDR2 are LGHNA and YNFKEQ. The CDR3 covers 15 residues. The CDR3, as DNA: TGTGCCAGCAGCCAAGAGACAGGTCGAGCCTACGAGCAGTACTTC. Protein: CASSQETGRAYEQYF.

About this clonotype itself: A much larger clone is a single base away; this may be a read error. V is TRBV20-1 and J is TRBJ2-3; 15 bases line up with TRBD2. Germline CDR1 DFQATT, CDR2 SNEGSKA (reference sequence). V shed 4 bases and J 4 bases; nucleotides not matched to a gene: 6. This CDR3 has 16 residues. The CDR3 sequence: CSATGLAGGAADTQYF. Here the CDR3 DNA reads TGCAGTGCTACCGGACTAGCGGGAGGGGCTGCAGATACGCAGTATTTT.

This clonotype was seen at least ten times. The gene calls are TRBV12-3 or TRBV12-4 and TRBJ1-5, with D unclear. Trimming removed 3 bases from V and 4 bases from J, with 10 bases in between. The CDR3 is made up of 14 amino acids. The CDR3: CASSLFPGNQPQHF. As DNA, the CDR3 is TGTGCCAGCAGTTTGTTTCCGGGAAATCAGCCCCAGCATTTT.

In its sample, this clonotype was seen many times. This chain links TRBV20-1 with TRBJ2-7; a weak D match, TRBD2 (6 bases). Trimming removed 1 base from V and 4 bases from J, with 14 bases in between. The CDR3 totals 14 residues. The germline V gene has CDR1 DFQATT and CDR2 SNEGSKA (reference sequence). CDR3 in DNA: TGCAGTGCTAGAGCAGGGTCGGGGACTTACGAGCAGTACTTC. Encoded protein: CSARAGSGTYEQYF.

This clonotype was found a few times. This chain links TRBV3-1 with TRBJ2-5, with 8 bases lining up with TRBD1. Losses at the gene ends were 0 bases for V and 3 bases for J; bases not matched to a gene: 12. Looked up from germline, CDR1 is LGHDT and CDR2 is YNNKEL (reference sequence). The CDR3 spans 18 residues. The CDR3 DNA reads as TGTGCCAGCAGCCAAGATCGCCAGGGGGCCAAAGGAGAAGAGACCCAGTACTTC. It codes for CASSQDRQGAKGEETQYF.

This clonotype was seen many times. The chain recombines TRBV28 with TRBJ1-4; D is unclear. The germline V gene has CDR1 MDHEN and CDR2 SYDVKM. This CDR3 contains 13 residues. V shed 8 bases and J shed 5 bases, with 12 bases lying between them. The DNA for the CDR3 is TGTGCCAGCTGCGTCCAGAGGAATGAAAAACTGTTTTTT. Residues: CASCVQRNEKLFF.

In this sample, this clonotype turned up many times. This sequence joins TRBV12-3 or TRBV12-4 and TRBJ1-1, with D uncertain. With 5 bases removed from V and 0 bases from J, the gap between germline ends came to 10 bases. The CDR3 is made up of 14 amino acids. CDR3 region: CASSPDGVNTEAFF. CDR3 DNA: TGTGCCAGCAGTCCGGACGGAGTGAACACTGAAGCTTTCTTT.

In this sample, this clonotype turned up many times. The chain employs TRBV3-1 and TRBJ2-5; no reliable D call. The CDR3 has 13 amino acids. Deletions cut 4 bases from V and 3 bases from J, with 9 bases between. CDR1 and CDR2 (germline): LGHDT, YNNKEL (reference sequence). The CDR3 sequence is CASSRSGKETQYF. Here the CDR3 DNA reads TGTGCCAGCAGCCGCTCCGGAAAAGAGACCCAGTACTTC.

This clonotype turned up a few times. V usage is TRBV20-1 and J usage is TRBJ2-3, with D tentatively TRBD1 or TRBD2 (5 bases each). The CDR3 runs to 15 residues. V was pared by 3 bases and J by 4 bases, with 17 bases between. Germline V gene data show CDR1 as DFQATT and CDR2 as SNEGSKA (reference sequence). CDR3 protein: CSARGPRGEADTQYF. The CDR3 DNA is TGCAGTGCTAGGGGACCTAGGGGAGAGGCAGATACGCAGTATTTT.

This clonotype was recorded at least ten times. The chain has TRBV9 and TRBJ2-7, with D uncertain. Germline V lookup: CDR1 SGDLS, CDR2 YYNGEE. The CDR3 totals 14 residues. V lost 0 bases, J lost 1 base, and 8 bases lay in between. CDR3 DNA: TGTGCCAGCAGCGTAGATCACAGTTCCTACGAGCAGTACTTC. It translates to CASSVDHSSYEQYF.

Only a few counts were recorded for this clonotype. The genes are TRBV20-1 and TRBJ2-1; weak D call: TRBD2 (5 bases). Looked up from germline, CDR1 is DFQATT and CDR2 is SNEGSKA (reference sequence). The CDR3 has 17 amino acids. V lost 0 bases, J lost 9 bases, and 24 bases lay in between. CDR3 region: CSARDGFLGGSLGEQFF. The CDR3 bases are TGCAGTGCTAGAGATGGGTTCTTGGGCGGGTCCCTCGGTGAGCAGTTCTTC.

J is TRBJ2-7 and V is TRBV20-1, with D unclear. This CDR3 contains 13 residues. The germline V gene encodes CDR1 DFQATT and CDR2 SNEGSKA (reference sequence). The ends were cut back, 3 bases at V and 1 base at J, with 10 bases in the middle. CDR3 nucleotides: TGCAGTGCTAGTAATCCAGCATCCTACGAGCAGTACTTC. Translating gives CSASNPASYEQYF.

Comment on this clonotype: Since a much larger clone is just one base distant, this may be a read error. The chain links TRBV25-1 to TRBJ1-1, with 9 bases fitting TRBD1. Germline V CDR1 and CDR2: MGHDK, SYGVNS. The V and J ends lost 9 bases and 7 bases, in that order; junction bases with no gene match: 12. This CDR3 region has 14 residues. CDR3 sequence reads: CASPTGGEGIEAFF. The CDR3 DNA follows: TGTGCCAGTCCTACAGGGGGCGAGGGCATTGAAGCTTTCTTT.

In its sample, this clonotype was seen many times. The genes are TRBV6-1 and TRBJ1-1; D is unclear. Trimming cost V 3 bases and J 4 bases, with 9 bases left between them. This CDR3 is built from 13 residues. Germline CDR1 is MNHNS and CDR2 is SASEGT. CDR3 sequence reads: CASSDNRGTEAFF. For the CDR3, the DNA is TGTGCCAGCAGTGACAATAGAGGCACTGAAGCTTTCTTT.

This clonotype was recorded at least ten times. CDR3 residues: CASSELRVLGYQETQYF. DNA of the CDR3: TGTGCCAGCAGTGAATTGCGGGTCCTTGGGTACCAAGAGACCCAGTACTTC. The chain joins TRBV25-1 to TRBJ2-5, with a tentative D call TRBD2 (5 bases). Germline V gene data show CDR1 as MGHDK and CDR2 as SYGVNS. The CDR3 is 17 residues long. V lost 1 base, J lost 0 bases, and 15 bases lay in between. Variable domain in full (rest from reference TRBV25-1 and TRBJ2-5): EADIYQTPRYLVIGTGKKITLECSQTMGHDKMYWYQQDPGMELHLIHYSYGVNSTEKGDLSSESTVSRIRTEHFPLTLESARPSHTSQYLCASSELRVLGYQETQYFGPGTRLLVL.

Ten or more counts support this clonotype. The chain combines TRBV12-3 or TRBV12-4 with TRBJ2-3; no reliable D call. The CDR3 is 15 amino acids. V lost 6 bases and J 0 bases, leaving 13 bases between the germline ends. The CDR3 loop is CASRPKFTSTDTQYF. CDR3 DNA sequence: TGTGCCAGCAGACCGAAATTTACTAGCACAGATACGCAGTATTTT.

The sample holds many counts of this clonotype. The chain links TRBV6-4 to TRBJ2-5; maybe TRBD1 (6 bases). CDR1 is MRHNA, CDR2 SNTAGT, per germline. V was cut by 1 base and J by 5 bases, with 20 bases left in between. The CDR3 loop spans 17 amino acids. DNA for the CDR3: TGTGCCAGCAGTGACTTAAAACAGGGAATCCGTCACGAGACCCAGTACTTC. Translating it yields CASSDLKQGIRHETQYF.

This clonotype was found many times. The rearrangement uses TRBV11-2 and TRBJ2-5; D is ambiguous. The V end was cut by 3 bases, the J end by 1 base, with 9 bases between. This CDR3 is 14 amino acids long. Germline-derived CDR1 and CDR2 are SGHAT and FQNNGV. The CDR3 DNA sequence: TGTGCCAGCAGCTTCTACAGAATCCAAGAGACCCAGTACTTC. Translating gives CASSFYRIQETQYF.